The next 28 T cell receptor beta chains were all read from a single sample in a study of cytomegalovirus exposure and HLA in healthy donors. The PCR was carried out with 60 Vbeta primers and 13 Jbeta primers. This table comes from immunoSEQ multiplex PCR, and its TCRdb copy is limited to in-frame clones, with some not included. The sample totals around 29,000 clones. Sequenced input: PBMCs. The receptors here all came from a young man in good health and CMV-seronegative.

The chain carries TRBV27 and TRBJ1-5; 7 nucleotides agree with TRBD1. This CDR3 is 14 amino acids long. Unmatched junction bases numbered 6, after V lost 5 bases and J lost 5 bases. Per germline, CDR1 MNHEY and CDR2 SMNVEV (reference sequence). The CDR3 spells CASSPQGYYQPQHF. The DNA for the CDR3 is TGTGCCAGCAGTCCACAGGGGTACTATCAGCCCCAGCATTTT.

The chain is built from TRBV7-2 and TRBJ1-1; D uncertain. V lost 2 bases to trimming and J lost 1 base, with 5 bases between them. Germline CDR1 is SGHTA and CDR2 is FQGNSA. This CDR3 is 13 amino acids long. DNA for the CDR3: TGTGCCAGCAGCTTAAGACAGAACACTGAAGCTTTCTTT. Translating it yields CASSLRQNTEAFF.

V usage is TRBV15 and J usage is TRBJ2-1; the match to TRBD2 covers 8 bases. CDR1 and CDR2 from the germline V gene are LNHNV and YYDKDF (reference sequence). V lost 8 bases and J lost 5; bases outside the gene matches: 5. This CDR3 spans 13 amino acids. The CDR3 DNA is TGTGCCACCTTAAGCGGGGGAGACAATGAGCAGTTCTTC. Translation: CATLSGGDNEQFF.

The J gene is TRBJ2-7, the V gene TRBV7-3; 12 bases are a match to TRBD2. Germline-derived CDR1 and CDR2 are SGHTA and FQGTGA. Trimming took 2 bases from V and 2 from J; bases not matched to a gene: 10. The CDR3 has 18 amino acids. The CDR3 coding sequence is TGTGCCAGCAGCTTATACCCCATATCTAGCGGGGGGGCCTACGAGCAGTACTTC. It codes for CASSLYPISSGGAYEQYF.

V usage is TRBV7-2 and J usage is TRBJ1-5, with D perhaps matching TRBD1 (5 bases). The germline V gene has CDR1 SGHTA and CDR2 FQGNSA. V was shortened by 0 bases and J by 7 bases, with 16 bases between the two germline ends. The CDR3 covers 16 residues. CDR3 DNA sequence: TGTGCCAGCAGCTTAGCGTATGGCAGGGCACGACAGCCCCAGCATTTT. Protein sequence: CASSLAYGRARQPQHF.

The V call is TRBV7-6, the J call TRBJ2-3; TRBD2 matches 8 bases. CDR3 size: 15 residues. Losses at the gene ends were 6 bases for V and 4 bases for J; bases not matched to a gene: 9. The germline gives CDR1 SGHVS, CDR2 FNYEAQ. CDR3 in DNA: TGTGCCAGCAGTCTAGCTAGCGGGTCCTCAGATACGCAGTATTTT. Protein: CASSLASGSSDTQYF.

V is TRBV10-1 and J is TRBJ2-7; possible D gene TRBD2, 6 bases. The CDR3 totals 14 residues. The V gene's germline CDR1 is WNHNN and CDR2 SYGVQD (reference sequence). Trimming removed 3 bases at V and 4 bases at J, with 13 bases between. CDR3 residues: CASSENVAAYEQYF. CDR3 coding DNA: TGCGCCAGCAGTGAAAATGTAGCGGCGTACGAGCAGTACTTC.

V gene TRBV5-1 combines with J gene TRBJ2-2, with TRBD2 identical over 9 bases. CDR1 and CDR2 (germline): SGHRS, YFSETQ. The CDR3 length is 16 residues. J was trimmed by 4 bases and V by 2 bases; bases with no gene match: 6. This CDR3 is CASSFSPAGGTGELFF. The CDR3 DNA reads as TGCGCCAGCAGCTTTTCTCCAGCGGGGGGCACCGGGGAGCTGTTTTTT.

The chain couples TRBV29-1 to TRBJ2-1, with 13 bases fitting TRBD2. J gave up 11 bases and V 6 bases, and 7 bases lay outside the gene matches. The CDR3 spans 13 residues. Germline loops: CDR1 SQVTM, CDR2 ANQGSEA. The CDR3 DNA is TGCAGCGTCGCTGGGACTAGCGGGACTCAGCAGTTCTTC. Amino acids: CSVAGTSGTQQFF.

V is TRBV5-8 and J is TRBJ2-7; no firm D call. CDR1 and CDR2 (germline): SGHTS, YDEGEE. The CDR3 covers 14 residues. V gave up 4 bases and J gave up 0 bases, with 11 bases separating them. This chain's CDR3 is CASSRQQYSYEQYF. CDR3 nucleotide sequence: TGTGCCAGCAGCCGTCAACAGTACTCCTACGAGCAGTACTTC.

The chain is built from TRBV18 and TRBJ1-1, with D unclear. The CDR3 consists of 14 residues. V was trimmed by 4 bases and J by 0 bases, leaving 9 bases between them. Germline CDR1 is KGHSH and CDR2 is LQKENI. The CDR3 DNA reads TGTGCCAGCTCACAAGACTCTTTGAACACTGAAGCTTTCTTT. It is translated as CASSQDSLNTEAFF.

The chain joins TRBV10-3 to TRBJ2-3; D is perhaps TRBD1 (7 bases). The CDR3 contains 15 residues. V was cut by 4 bases and J by 4 bases, with 15 bases left in between. Per the germline V gene, CDR1 is ENHRY and CDR2 is SYGVKD. The CDR3 spells CAISGRGQTSDTQYF. For the CDR3, the DNA is TGTGCCATCAGTGGGAGGGGACAGACTTCAGATACGCAGTATTTT.

The genes are TRBV9 and TRBJ2-7, with D perhaps TRBD2 (6 bases). The CDR3 consists of 18 residues. Between the trimmed V and J ends, which lost 5 bases and 6 bases, there was a span of 30 bases. Germline CDR1 is SGDLS and CDR2 is YYNGEE. The CDR3 sequence is CASSDPGTGRTTRREQYF. The CDR3 region has the DNA TGTGCCAGCAGTGACCCCGGAACTGGGCGGACGACTAGGCGCGAGCAGTACTTC. The full variable domain, with the rest looked up from reference TRBV9 and TRBJ2-7, is DSGVTQTPKHLITATGQRVTLRCSPRSGDLSVYWYQQSLDQGLQFLIQYYNGEERAKGNILERFSAQQFPDLHSELNLSSLELGDSALYFCASSDPGTGRTTRREQYFGPGTRLTVT.

V gene TRBV2 combines with J gene TRBJ2-2; a possible D gene is TRBD2 (6 bases). V was trimmed by 5 bases and J by 6 bases, leaving 7 bases between them. CDR1 is SNHLY, CDR2 FYNNEI, per germline. The CDR3 is made up of 12 amino acids. CDR3 amino acids: CASSWGAGELFF. The CDR3, as DNA: TGTGCCAGCAGTTGGGGGGCCGGGGAGCTGTTTTTT.

This chain connects TRBV29-1 to TRBJ1-1; 9 bases map to TRBD1. CDR3 length: 13 amino acids. The V segment lost 6 bases and the J segment 4 bases; nucleotides outside the gene matches: 6. CDR1 and CDR2 from the germline V gene are SQVTM and ANQGSEA. The CDR3 region has the DNA TGCAGCGTGAAGGGACAGGGAGTCACTGAAGCTTTCTTT. Residues: CSVKGQGVTEAFF.

The CDR3 loop is CASRPSGRSYNEQFF. The CDR3 coding sequence is TGTGCCAGCAGACCAAGCGGGAGGTCCTACAATGAGCAGTTCTTC. The rearrangement joins TRBV25-1 to TRBJ2-1; 9 nucleotides align to TRBD2. V lost 6 bases to trimming and J lost 1 base; unmatched junction nucleotides: 4. Germline lookup yields CDR1 MGHDK and CDR2 SYGVNS. The CDR3 runs 15 residues.

The gene calls are TRBV4-3 and TRBJ1-4, with a weak D call TRBD1 (5 bases). The CDR3 sequence is 15 residues long. V lost 3 bases and J lost 0, with 8 bases in between. Germline V gives CDR1 LGHNA, CDR2 YSLEER. For the CDR3, the DNA is TGCGCCAGCAGCCAGGAGACAGCAACTAATGAAAAACTGTTTTTT. It encodes CASSQETATNEKLFF.

The chain has TRBV15 and TRBJ1-5; tentative D call: TRBD1 (6 bases). The V end was cut by 3 bases, the J end by 5 bases, with 17 bases between. CDR3 length: 16 residues. CDR1 and CDR2 from the germline V gene are LNHNV and YYDKDF (reference sequence). This chain's CDR3 is CATSREIDRLDQPQHF. Written as DNA, the CDR3 is TGTGCCACCAGCAGGGAAATTGACAGGCTGGATCAGCCCCAGCATTTT.

The chain couples TRBV11-2 to TRBJ2-3; 9 bases line up with TRBD2. The CDR3 totals 17 residues. V dropped 4 bases and J dropped 2; count of bases not matched to a gene: 10. Germline V gene sequence: CDR1 SGHAT, CDR2 FQNNGV. The CDR3 reads CASSSRGLARITDTQYF. For the CDR3, the DNA is TGTGCCAGCAGCTCCCGCGGACTAGCGAGAATCACAGATACGCAGTATTTT.

The V gene is TRBV6-5, the J gene TRBJ1-3; 7 nucleotides line up with TRBD1. There are 16 residues in the CDR3. Germline CDR1 and CDR2: MNHEY and SVGAGI. With V trimmed by 0 bases and J by 2 bases, 4 bases remained unmatched. The CDR3 loop reads CASSYSTGTAGNTIYF. In DNA form, the CDR3 reads TGTGCCAGCAGTTACTCGACCGGGACAGCTGGAAACACCATATATTTT.

This chain connects TRBV6-6 to TRBJ1-4, with TRBD1 identical over 7 bases. Germline values: CDR1 MNHNY, CDR2 SVGAGI (reference sequence). V lost 7 bases, J lost 8 bases, and 7 bases stayed unmatched. The CDR3 runs to 13 residues. This CDR3 is CASTRQGREKLFF. The CDR3 nucleotides are TGTGCCAGCACTCGACAGGGTAGAGAAAAACTGTTTTTT.

This sequence joins TRBV5-1 and TRBJ1-2, with 7 bases matching TRBD1. The CDR3 runs 12 residues. The V gene's germline CDR1 is SGHRS and CDR2 YFSETQ. Unmatched junction bases numbered 1, after V lost 0 bases and J lost 8 bases. Here the CDR3 reads CASSLEQGGYTF. CDR3 sequence (DNA): TGCGCCAGCAGCTTGGAACAGGGGGGCTACACCTTC.

V and J are TRBV28 and TRBJ1-5, with TRBD1 identical over 7 bases. The CDR3 length is 15 residues. In germline, CDR1 is MDHEN, CDR2 SYDVKM. Unmatched junction bases numbered 10, after V lost 2 bases and J lost 9 bases. CDR3 DNA sequence: TGTGCCAGCAGTTTAATGAGGCAGGGGGACGTGCCCCAGCATTTT. The encoded protein is CASSLMRQGDVPQHF.

V gene TRBV30 combines with J gene TRBJ1-4; no firm D call. The CDR3 has 13 amino acids. V dropped 8 bases and J dropped 6 bases, with 16 bases sitting between them. From germline, CDR1 is GTSNPN and CDR2 SVGIG (reference sequence). The CDR3 here is CATSVGTDEKLFF. As DNA, the CDR3 is TGTGCCACATCCGTGGGCACCGATGAAAAACTGTTTTTT.

The chain recombines TRBV18 with TRBJ2-5; D may match TRBD1 or TRBD2 (5 bases each). The last part of the DNA fits TRBJ2-7 better; the J call may be wrong. The CDR3 spans 13 residues. Per the germline V gene, CDR1 is KGHSH and CDR2 is LQKENI. CDR3 loop: CATLSDGGYEQYF. The CDR3 bases are TGTGCCACCCTTAGCGATGGGGGCTACGAGCAGTACTTC.

The V call is TRBV5-1, the J call TRBJ2-3, with 11 bases that match TRBD2. This CDR3 contains 15 residues. In germline, CDR1 is SGHRS, CDR2 YFSETQ. J lost 4 bases, V lost 2 bases, and 3 bases had no gene match. The CDR3 loop is CASSFLAGGPDTQYF. The DNA of the CDR3 is TGCGCCAGCAGCTTCCTAGCGGGGGGCCCAGATACGCAGTATTTT.

The rearrangement joins TRBV4-1 to TRBJ2-1; D is possibly TRBD1 (7 bases). CDR1 and CDR2 from the germline V gene are MGHRA and YSYEKL. Trimming cost V 4 bases and J 4 bases, with 14 bases left between them. The CDR3 is made up of 15 amino acids. CDR3 DNA sequence: TGCGCCAGCAGCCCAGAGACAGGGACTTACAATGAGCAGTTCTTC. It translates to CASSPETGTYNEQFF.

The chain employs TRBV6-5 and TRBJ1-5, with D hard to call. Germline CDR1 reads MNHEY; CDR2 reads SVGAGI. This CDR3 has 15 amino acids. V was pared by 6 bases and J by 0 bases, with 12 bases between. CDR3 nucleotide sequence: TGTGCCAGCAGGGCTCGACTATATAGCAATCAGCCCCAGCATTTT. Translation gives CASRARLYSNQPQHF.